What follows are 9 T cell receptor beta chains derived from one specimen sequenced in a study of shared clonotypes between healthy human individuals (dated by TCRdb to 2020 to 2021). To prepare the library, the immunoSEQ multiplex PCR assay was applied. TCRdb holds this immuneACCESS table with in-frame rearrangements only. Some clones are missing; in checked studies, unresolved V genes explain under half, and the rest has no known cause. The sample includes about 2.4 million clones, with 93% observed a single time. The ten largest account for about 0.39% of the sample. Sequenced material: naive CD4+ T cells from PBMCs. Taken with the paper, the label for cell subset or site translates to: CD45RA+ positively selected. These receptors were collected from a man aged 18 to 30 in good health. Some clones in this sample may be carry-over from other donors' samples.

This clone was observed once. The rearrangement joins TRBV11-1 to TRBJ1-1, with 7 bases lining up with TRBD1. This CDR3 is 15 amino acids long. Germline V gene lookup returns CDR1 SGHAT and CDR2 FQDESV (reference sequence). After removal of 4 bases from V and 0 bases from J, the junction contained 5 bases not matched to a gene. This chain's CDR3 is CASSSWGQLNTEAFF. The CDR3, as DNA: TGTGCCAGCAGCTCATGGGGACAGCTGAACACTGAAGCTTTCTTT.

The V call is TRBV5-1, the J call TRBJ1-5, with TRBD1 matching over 9 bases. This CDR3 has 18 amino acids. Germline trimming cut 0 bases from V and 7 bases from J; bases unmatched to any gene: 14. Germline V gene lookup returns CDR1 SGHRS and CDR2 YFSETQ. The DNA of the CDR3 is TGCGCCAGCAGCTTGGGTCCCGGGACAGGGACTTTGGAACAGCCCCAGCATTTT. It yields the protein CASSLGPGTGTLEQPQHF.

The chain recombines TRBV5-1 with TRBJ1-2, with D possibly matching TRBD1 (5 bases). The germline V gene encodes CDR1 SGHRS and CDR2 YFSETQ. CDR3 length equals 13 residues. Trimming cost V 4 bases and J 8 bases, with 15 bases left between them. The CDR3 DNA reads as TGCGCCAGCAGCCATTCGGGACCTGGAGGCTACACCTTC. It specifies CASSHSGPGGYTF.

This clone was detected a few times. The J gene is TRBJ2-5, the V gene TRBV2; D is possibly TRBD2 (6 bases). The CDR3 totals 12 residues. CDR1 is SNHLY and CDR2 is FYNNEI in the germline V gene. Trimming took 8 bases from V and 3 from J, leaving 10 bases between them. CDR3 nucleotide sequence: TGTGCCAGCGGGGAGGTGGAAGAGACCCAGTACTTC. Its protein is CASGEVEETQYF.

The rearrangement joins TRBV5-5 to TRBJ1-4, with TRBD1 identical over 12 bases. This CDR3 spans 19 amino acids. Germline V gene lookup returns CDR1 SGHKS and CDR2 YYEKEE (reference sequence). J was trimmed by 4 bases and V by 4 bases; bases with no gene match: 14. CDR3 sequence reads: CASSAPHGTGGGGNEKLFF. In DNA, the CDR3 is TGTGCCAGCAGCGCGCCTCACGGGACAGGGGGCGGAGGTAATGAAAAACTGTTTTTT.

Concerning this clone itself: Other DNA sequences in this specimen translate into the identical CDR3. V is TRBV5-1 and J is TRBJ2-7, with a tentative D call TRBD1 (5 bases). Trimming stripped 3 bases from V and 7 bases from J, with 14 bases between. The CDR3 sequence is 13 residues long. Germline V gene sequence: CDR1 SGHRS, CDR2 YFSETQ. CDR3 region: CASSSGQGGEQYF. CDR3 in DNA: TGCGCCAGCAGCTCCGGGCAGGGCGGAGAGCAGTACTTC.

The genes are TRBV6-1 and TRBJ2-7, with TRBD1 identical over 7 bases. This CDR3 is 15 amino acids long. After removal of 6 bases from V and 0 bases from J, the junction contained 8 bases not matched to a gene. Germline lookup yields CDR1 MNHNS and CDR2 SASEGT. The DNA of the CDR3 is TGTGCCAGCAGCTCAGGGACAGCAAGCTCCTACGAGCAGTACTTC. The encoded protein is CASSSGTASSYEQYF.

The chain links TRBV4-2 to TRBJ2-3; possibly TRBD1 or TRBD2 for D (5 bases each). Germline V gives CDR1 LGHNA, CDR2 YNFKEQ. The CDR3 spans 17 residues. V shed 0 bases and J shed 4 bases, with 17 bases lying between them. This CDR3 reads CASSQDRDAGSADTQYF. Here the CDR3 DNA reads TGTGCCAGCAGCCAAGATAGGGACGCAGGGAGCGCAGATACGCAGTATTTT.

CDR3 sequence reads: CASSSHLRTDNYNEQFF. CDR3 DNA sequence: TGCGCCAGCAGCTCCCACCTTCGAACAGACAACTACAATGAGCAGTTCTTC. This sequence joins TRBV5-1 and TRBJ2-1; D remains ambiguous. The CDR3 runs 17 residues. V was pared by 3 bases and J by 3 bases, with 19 bases between. CDR1 and CDR2 from the germline V gene are SGHRS and YFSETQ.